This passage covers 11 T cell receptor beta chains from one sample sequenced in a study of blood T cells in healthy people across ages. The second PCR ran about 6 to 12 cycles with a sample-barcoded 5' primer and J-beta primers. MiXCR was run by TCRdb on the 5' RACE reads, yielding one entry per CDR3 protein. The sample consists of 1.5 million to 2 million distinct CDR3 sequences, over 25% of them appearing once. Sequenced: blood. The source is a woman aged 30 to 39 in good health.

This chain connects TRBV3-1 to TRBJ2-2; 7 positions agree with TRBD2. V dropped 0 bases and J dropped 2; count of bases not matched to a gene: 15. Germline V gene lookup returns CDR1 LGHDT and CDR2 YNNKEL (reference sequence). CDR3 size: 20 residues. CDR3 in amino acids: CASSQDQTSDFIDNTGELFF. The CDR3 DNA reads TGTGCCAGCAGCCAAGATCAAACTAGCGATTTTATTGATAACACCGGGGAGCTGTTTTTT. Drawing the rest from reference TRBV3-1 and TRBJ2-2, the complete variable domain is DTAVSQTPKYLVTQMGNDKSIKCEQNLGHDTMYWYKQDSKKFLKIMFSYNNKELIINETVPNRFSPKSPDKAHLNLHINSLELGDSAVYFCASSQDQTSDFIDNTGELFFGEGSRLTVL.

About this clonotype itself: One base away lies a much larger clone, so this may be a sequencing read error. CDR3 bases: TGCAGTGCTAGTAGAAATTACAATGAGCAGTACTTC. As protein: CSASRNYNEQYF. V gene TRBV20-1 combines with J gene TRBJ2-1; the D is unclear. The J call is uncertain, as TRBJ2-7 better fits the DNA end. This CDR3 has 12 amino acids. Germline loops: CDR1 DFQATT, CDR2 SNEGSKA (reference sequence).

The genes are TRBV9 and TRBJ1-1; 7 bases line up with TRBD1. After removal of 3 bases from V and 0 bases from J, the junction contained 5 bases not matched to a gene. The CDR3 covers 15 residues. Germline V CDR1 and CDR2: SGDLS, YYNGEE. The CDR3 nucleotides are TGTGCCAGCAGCGAGACAGGGCGCATGAACACTGAAGCTTTCTTT. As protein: CASSETGRMNTEAFF.

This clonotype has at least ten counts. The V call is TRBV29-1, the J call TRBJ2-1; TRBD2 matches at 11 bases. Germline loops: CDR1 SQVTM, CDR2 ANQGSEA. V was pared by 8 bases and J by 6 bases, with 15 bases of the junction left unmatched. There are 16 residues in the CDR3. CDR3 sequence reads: CSTRGSTSGRVNEQFF. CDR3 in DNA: TGCAGCACCAGAGGGTCCACTAGCGGGAGAGTCAATGAGCAGTTCTTC.

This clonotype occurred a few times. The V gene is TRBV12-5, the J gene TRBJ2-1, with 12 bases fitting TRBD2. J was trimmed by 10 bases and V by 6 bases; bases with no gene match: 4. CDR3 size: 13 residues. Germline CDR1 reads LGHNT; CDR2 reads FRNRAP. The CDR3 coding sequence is TGTGCTAGTGGACTAGCGGGAGGATACGAGCAGTTCTTC. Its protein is CASGLAGGYEQFF.

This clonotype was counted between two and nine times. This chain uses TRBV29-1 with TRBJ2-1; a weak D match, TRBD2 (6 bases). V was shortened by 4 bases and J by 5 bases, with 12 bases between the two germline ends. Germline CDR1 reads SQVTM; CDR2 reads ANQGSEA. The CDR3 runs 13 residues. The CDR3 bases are TGCAGCGTTGTGCGGGACGTAAACAATGAGCAGTTCTTC. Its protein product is CSVVRDVNNEQFF.

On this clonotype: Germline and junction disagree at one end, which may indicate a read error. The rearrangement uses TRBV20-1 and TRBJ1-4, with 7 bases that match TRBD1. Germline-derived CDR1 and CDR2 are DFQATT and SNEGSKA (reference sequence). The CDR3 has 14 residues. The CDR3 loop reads CSASIRGLVEKRFF. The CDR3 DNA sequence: TGCAGTGCTAGTATAAGGGGGCTGGTGGAAAAACGGTTTTTT.

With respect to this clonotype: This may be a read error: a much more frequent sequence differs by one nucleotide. The CDR3 sequence: CAISESRADTQYF. The CDR3, as DNA: TGTGCCATCAGTGAGTCAAGGGCAGATACGCAGTATTTT. This rearrangement joins TRBV10-3 to TRBJ2-3; the D is unclear. Germline-derived CDR1 and CDR2 are ENHRY and SYGVKD. V was cut by 0 bases and J by 4 bases, with 5 bases left in between. The CDR3 has 13 residues.

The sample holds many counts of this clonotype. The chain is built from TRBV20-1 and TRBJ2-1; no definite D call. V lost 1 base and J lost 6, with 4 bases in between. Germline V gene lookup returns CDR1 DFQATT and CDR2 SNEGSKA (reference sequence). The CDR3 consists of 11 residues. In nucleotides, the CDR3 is TGCAGTGCTAGAGGACCCAATGAGCAGTTCTTC. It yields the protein CSARGPNEQFF.

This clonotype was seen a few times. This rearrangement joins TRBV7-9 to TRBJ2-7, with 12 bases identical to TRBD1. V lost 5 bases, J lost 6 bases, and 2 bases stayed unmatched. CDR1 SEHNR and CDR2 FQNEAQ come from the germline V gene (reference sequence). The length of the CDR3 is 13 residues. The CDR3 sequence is CASSAGQGAEQYF. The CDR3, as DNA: TGTGCCAGCAGCGCGGGACAGGGGGCCGAGCAGTACTTC.

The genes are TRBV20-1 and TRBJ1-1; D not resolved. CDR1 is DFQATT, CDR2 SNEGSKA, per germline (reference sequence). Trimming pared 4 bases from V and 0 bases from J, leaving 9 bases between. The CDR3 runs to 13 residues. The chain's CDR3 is CSANKGMNTEAFF. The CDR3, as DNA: TGCAGTGCTAATAAAGGGATGAACACTGAAGCTTTCTTT.